A selection of T cell receptor beta chains follows, all from one sample in a study of cytomegalovirus exposure and HLA in healthy donors. Assay: immunoSEQ multiplex PCR; the TCRdb copy retains only in-frame clones and omits some. The data show approximately 210,000 clones, around nine tenths seen once. The source material was PBMCs. Every receptor here comes from a woman younger than 30 in good health and CMV-seronegative. The CDR3 runs from the conserved cysteine through the conserved F or W. D genes are given only for firm matches. Clone size is given for some rows only: seen once, a few or many times, or a class if the clone is expanded.

J gene: TRBJ2-5
clone size: .
V gene: TRBV28
D gene: .
CDR3 DNA: TGTGCCAGCAGTTACCCGGACAGCTACCCCCAAGAGACCCAGTACTTC
CDR3 protein: CASSYPDSYPQETQYF

J gene: TRBJ2-7
clone size: .
V gene: TRBV7-6
D gene: .
CDR3 DNA: TGTGCCAGCAGCTTAGCGTCCACCTACGAGCAGTACTTC
CDR3 protein: CASSLASTYEQYF

J gene: TRBJ1-2
clone size: .
V gene: TRBV7-2
D gene: TRBD1
CDR3 DNA: TGTGCCAGCAGCTTTGACAGGGGGCTTATCTATGGCTACACCTTC
CDR3 protein: CASSFDRGLIYGYTF

J gene: TRBJ1-1
clone size: few
V gene: TRBV7-2
D gene: .
CDR3 DNA: TGTGCCAGCAGCTTAGCGGCGAACACTGAAGCTTTCTTT
CDR3 protein: CASSLAANTEAFF

J gene: TRBJ2-1
clone size: .
V gene: TRBV30
D gene: TRBD1
CDR3 DNA: TGTGCCTGGAGGCTCCCCGGGACAGGGAACTACAATGAGCAGTTCTTC
CDR3 protein: CAWRLPGTGNYNEQFF

J gene: TRBJ1-1
clone size: .
V gene: TRBV10-1
D gene: .
CDR3 DNA: TGCGCCAGCAGTGGAGCCTCGGACACTGAAGCTTTCTTT
CDR3 protein: CASSGASDTEAFF

J gene: TRBJ2-2
clone size: .
V gene: TRBV5-1
D gene: .
CDR3 DNA: TGCGCCAGCAGCTTGGCTAGACCCACCGGGGAGCTGTTTTTT
CDR3 protein: CASSLARPTGELFF

J gene: TRBJ1-1
clone size: few
V gene: TRBV11-3
D gene: .
CDR3 DNA: TGTGCCAGAGGGGCGGGGATCTCTGAAGCTTTCTTT
CDR3 protein: CARGAGISEAFF

J gene: TRBJ1-2
clone size: .
V gene: TRBV10-3
D gene: .
CDR3 DNA: TGTGCCATCAGCGGACACGGCGCATCTGGCTACACCTTC
CDR3 protein: CAISGHGASGYTF

J gene: TRBJ1-6
clone size: .
V gene: TRBV2
D gene: .
CDR3 DNA: TGTGCCAGCAGTTTGGGCGGGATTAATTCACCCCTCCACTTT
CDR3 protein: CASSLGGINSPLHF

J gene: TRBJ1-2
clone size: .
V gene: TRBV5-4
D gene: TRBD1
CDR3 DNA: TGTGCCAGCAGCGACCCCGGACAGGGAACCGATGGGTATGGCTACACCTTC
CDR3 protein: CASSDPGQGTDGYGYTF

J gene: TRBJ2-6
clone size: .
V gene: TRBV4-2
D gene: TRBD2
CDR3 DNA: TGTGCCAGCAGCCTCTGGACTAGCGGGGGGGCCACTGGGGCCAACGTCCTGACTTTC
CDR3 protein: CASSLWTSGGATGANVLTF

J gene: TRBJ1-2
clone size: .
V gene: TRBV7-2
D gene: .
CDR3 DNA: TGTGCCAGCAGCTTAGAGTGGCAGGTGGATGGCTACACCTTC
CDR3 protein: CASSLEWQVDGYTF

J gene: TRBJ2-7
clone size: .
V gene: TRBV5-6
D gene: .
CDR3 DNA: TGTGCCAGCAGCTTGGCACAGCCCTTCTCCTACGAGCAGTACTTC
CDR3 protein: CASSLAQPFSYEQYF

J gene: TRBJ2-7
clone size: .
V gene: TRBV30
D gene: .
CDR3 DNA: TGTGCCTGGAGTGTCGGTTCTGAGTACGAGCAGTACTTC
CDR3 protein: CAWSVGSEYEQYF

J gene: TRBJ2-1
clone size: .
V gene: TRBV30
D gene: TRBD2
CDR3 DNA: TGTGCCTGGAGTGTGAGTTCTAGCGGGAGTCCCTTCCGCTACAATGAGCAGTTCTTC
CDR3 protein: CAWSVSSSGSPFRYNEQFF

J gene: TRBJ2-3
clone size: .
V gene: TRBV7-9
D gene: TRBD1
CDR3 DNA: TGTGCCAGCAGTCACAGGGGGTACACAGATACGCAGTATTTT
CDR3 protein: CASSHRGYTDTQYF

J gene: TRBJ1-5
clone size: .
V gene: TRBV18
D gene: TRBD1
CDR3 DNA: TGTGCCAGCTCACTCAGACAGGGGAACAATCAGCCCCAGCATTTT
CDR3 protein: CASSLRQGNNQPQHF

J gene: TRBJ2-1
clone size: once
V gene: TRBV5-4
D gene: TRBD2
CDR3 DNA: TGTGCCAGCAGCCCCGGGACTAGCAGAGATGAGCAGTTCTTC
CDR3 protein: CASSPGTSRDEQFF

J gene: TRBJ1-1
clone size: once
V gene: TRBV19
D gene: .
CDR3 DNA: TGTGCCAGTAGTACTTGGACAGCCCTCGTTTTGAACACTGAAGCTTTCTTT
CDR3 protein: CASSTWTALVLNTEAFF

J gene: TRBJ1-2
clone size: .
V gene: TRBV9
D gene: TRBD1
CDR3 DNA: TGTGCCAGCAGCGGCGACAGGGGACAGGGAAGCTATGGCTACACCTTC
CDR3 protein: CASSGDRGQGSYGYTF

J gene: TRBJ1-5
clone size: once
V gene: TRBV19
D gene: TRBD1
CDR3 DNA: TGTGCCAGTATGACAGGGCTCGGTGTAGGTGCTCAGCCCCAGCATTTT
CDR3 protein: CASMTGLGVGAQPQHF

J gene: TRBJ2-2
clone size: .
V gene: TRBV4-1
D gene: .
CDR3 DNA: TGCGCCAGCAGCCAAGATACGAACACCGGGGAGCTGTTTTTT
CDR3 protein: CASSQDTNTGELFF

J gene: TRBJ1-5
clone size: .
V gene: TRBV7-2
D gene: .
CDR3 DNA: TGTGCCAGCAGCTTAGCCGGCGGAAATAGCAATCAGCCCCAGCATTTT
CDR3 protein: CASSLAGGNSNQPQHF

J gene: TRBJ2-7
clone size: .
V gene: TRBV7-9
D gene: TRBD1
CDR3 DNA: TGTGCCAGCAGCTTAAGCCCGCACCAGGGGGCTATCAACGAGCAGTACTTC
CDR3 protein: CASSLSPHQGAINEQYF

J gene: TRBJ2-1
clone size: once
V gene: TRBV30
D gene: TRBD2
CDR3 DNA: TGTGCCTGGAAGGGGACTAGCGGGAGCCATGAGCAGTTCTTC
CDR3 protein: CAWKGTSGSHEQFF

J gene: TRBJ2-2
clone size: .
V gene: TRBV4-1
D gene: .
CDR3 DNA: TGCGCCAGCAGCCAAGAGGGAGACTATAACACCGGGGAGCTGTTTTTT
CDR3 protein: CASSQEGDYNTGELFF

J gene: TRBJ2-1
clone size: .
V gene: TRBV27
D gene: TRBD1
CDR3 DNA: TGTGCCAGCAGTTCGGACAGGAGCACCTACAATGAGCAGTTCTTC
CDR3 protein: CASSSDRSTYNEQFF

J gene: TRBJ1-3
clone size: .
V gene: TRBV6-1
D gene: TRBD1
CDR3 DNA: TGTGCCAGCACCCAAGGGACAGGAAGAAACACCATATATTTT
CDR3 protein: CASTQGTGRNTIYF

J gene: TRBJ1-5
clone size: few
V gene: TRBV19
D gene: TRBD1
CDR3 DNA: TGTGCCAGTACAGGGGGCGCTGGTCAGCCCCAGCATTTT
CDR3 protein: CASTGGAGQPQHF

J gene: TRBJ1-1
clone size: .
V gene: TRBV5-4
D gene: TRBD1
CDR3 DNA: TGTGCCAGCAGCTACAGGGACAGCCAAGCTTTCTTT
CDR3 protein: CASSYRDSQAFF

J gene: TRBJ1-1
clone size: .
V gene: TRBV6-4
D gene: .
CDR3 DNA: TGTGCCAGCAGCCCAGGGGAAGAGGACACTGAAGCTTTCTTT
CDR3 protein: CASSPGEEDTEAFF

J gene: TRBJ1-2
clone size: .
V gene: TRBV5-4
D gene: TRBD1
CDR3 DNA: TGTGCCAGCAGCCCGGACAGGGGGCACGGCTACACCTTC
CDR3 protein: CASSPDRGHGYTF

J gene: TRBJ1-4
clone size: .
V gene: TRBV5-6
D gene: TRBD1
CDR3 DNA: TGTGCCAGCAGCTTTCTCAGGACAGGGCCTAATGAAAAACTGTTTTTT
CDR3 protein: CASSFLRTGPNEKLFF

J gene: TRBJ2-5
clone size: .
V gene: TRBV7-9
D gene: .
CDR3 DNA: TGTGCCAGCAGCTCCACATGGGAGCAGTACTTC
CDR3 protein: CASSSTWEQYF

J gene: TRBJ2-3
clone size: few
V gene: TRBV4-1
D gene: .
CDR3 DNA: TGCGCCAGCAGCCTAACAGGGAAAACAGATACGCAGTATTTT
CDR3 protein: CASSLTGKTDTQYF

J gene: TRBJ1-1
clone size: once
V gene: TRBV7-9
D gene: .
CDR3 DNA: TGTTCCAGCAGCCCTGGGCGGGGGGCGGACACTGAAGCTTTCTTT
CDR3 protein: CSSSPGRGADTEAFF

J gene: TRBJ1-4
clone size: .
V gene: TRBV2
D gene: .
CDR3 DNA: TGTGCCAGCAACAGGGAAGGGGGTGAAAAACTGTTTTTT
CDR3 protein: CASNREGGEKLFF

J gene: TRBJ2-7
clone size: .
V gene: TRBV18
D gene: TRBD1
CDR3 DNA: TGTGCCAGCTCACCGCGTGGGACAGAGAGAACCTACGAGCAGTACTTC
CDR3 protein: CASSPRGTERTYEQYF

J gene: TRBJ1-2
clone size: .
V gene: TRBV27
D gene: .
CDR3 DNA: TGTGCCAGCAGTAGTACAGGAGAGCCCTTTGGCTACACCTTC
CDR3 protein: CASSSTGEPFGYTF

J gene: TRBJ1-2
clone size: .
V gene: TRBV5-6
D gene: .
CDR3 DNA: TGTGCCAGCAGCCTCAGTCGTAACTATGGCTACACCTTC
CDR3 protein: CASSLSRNYGYTF

J gene: TRBJ2-1
clone size: .
V gene: TRBV6-5
D gene: .
CDR3 DNA: TGTGCCAGCAGTTACTTACAGGCGACCTACAATGAGCAGTTCTTC
CDR3 protein: CASSYLQATYNEQFF

J gene: TRBJ2-5
clone size: .
V gene: TRBV6-5
D gene: TRBD2
CDR3 DNA: TGTGCCACCGGGACTAGCGGGGGGGCAGAAGAGACCCAGTACTTC
CDR3 protein: CATGTSGGAEETQYF

J gene: TRBJ1-4
clone size: .
V gene: TRBV6-6
D gene: TRBD1
CDR3 DNA: TGTGCCAGCCGGCCTGGGTGGCAGACAGGGGAAAAACTGTTTTTT
CDR3 protein: CASRPGWQTGEKLFF

J gene: TRBJ2-5
clone size: .
V gene: TRBV4-2
D gene: .
CDR3 DNA: TGTGCCAGCAGCCAAGAAGGGCGGGGGCCCCTCCAAGAGACCCAGTACTTC
CDR3 protein: CASSQEGRGPLQETQYF

J gene: TRBJ2-7
clone size: .
V gene: TRBV4-2
D gene: .
CDR3 DNA: TGTGCCAGCAGCCAAGGGGACACCCAGGTTGGGGAGCAGTACTTC
CDR3 protein: CASSQGDTQVGEQYF

J gene: TRBJ2-5
clone size: .
V gene: TRBV6-1
D gene: TRBD1
CDR3 DNA: TGTGCCAGCAGTGAAGTCCGGGACAGCCTGACTGAGACCCAGTACTTC
CDR3 protein: CASSEVRDSLTETQYF

J gene: TRBJ2-2
clone size: .
V gene: TRBV18
D gene: .
CDR3 DNA: TGTGCCAGCTCACCACCGGAGAGGGCGAACCCCGGGGAGCTGTTTTTT
CDR3 protein: CASSPPERANPGELFF

J gene: TRBJ1-1
clone size: .
V gene: TRBV2
D gene: .
CDR3 DNA: TGTGCCAGTAGAGCGGCGGTGAACACTGAAGCTTTCTTT
CDR3 protein: CASRAAVNTEAFF

J gene: TRBJ1-1
clone size: .
V gene: TRBV9
D gene: .
CDR3 DNA: TGTGCCAGCAGCGTAGGGACAGTGAACACTGAAGCTTTCTTT
CDR3 protein: CASSVGTVNTEAFF

J gene: TRBJ1-3
clone size: .
V gene: TRBV7-2
D gene: .
CDR3 DNA: TGTGCCAGCAGCTTAGCGGGCACCTCTGGAAACACCATATATTTT
CDR3 protein: CASSLAGTSGNTIYF

J gene: TRBJ1-2
clone size: .
V gene: TRBV10-3
D gene: .
CDR3 DNA: TGTGCCATCAGTGCGTCCGTCTATGGCTACACCTTC
CDR3 protein: CAISASVYGYTF